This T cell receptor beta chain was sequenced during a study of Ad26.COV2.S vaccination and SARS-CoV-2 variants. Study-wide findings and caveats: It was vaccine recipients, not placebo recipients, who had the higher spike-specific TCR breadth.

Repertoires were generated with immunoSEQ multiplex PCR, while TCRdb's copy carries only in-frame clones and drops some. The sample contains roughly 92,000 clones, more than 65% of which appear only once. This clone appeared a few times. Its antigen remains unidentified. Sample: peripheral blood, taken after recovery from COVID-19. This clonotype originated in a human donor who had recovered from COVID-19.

As DNA, the CDR3 is TGTGCCAGCAGTTTATCCCTAAGGCGGCGCCTGAGCTCCTACAATGAGCAGTTCTTC. As protein: CASSLSLRRRLSSYNEQFF. The chain recombines TRBV28 with TRBJ2-1; D is ambiguous. V was shortened by 1 base and J by 0 bases, with 19 bases between the two germline ends. CDR1 is MDHEN, CDR2 SYDVKM, per germline. The CDR3 runs 19 residues.